This T cell receptor beta chain was identified during a study of T cell responses to AZD1222 COVID-19 vaccine. The repertoire was sequenced with immunoSEQ multiplex PCR; TCRdb's copy has only in-frame clones and lacks some. This table has some 150,000 clones, nearly 90% appearing once. This TCR derives from an adult who received the MenACWY meningococcal vaccine as a control. The material was peripheral blood, obtained 28 days after the second dose of the MenACWY control vaccine.

CDR3 DNA: TGCGCCAGCAGCTTGGCAGGCATTACGGCTAATGAAAAACTGTTTTTT. Translated, it gives CASSLAGITANEKLFF. The V call is TRBV5-1, the J call TRBJ1-4, with D unclear. Germline V gene sequence: CDR1 SGHRS, CDR2 YFSETQ. The CDR3 contains 16 residues. V was shortened by 0 bases and J by 3 bases, with 12 bases between the two germline ends.